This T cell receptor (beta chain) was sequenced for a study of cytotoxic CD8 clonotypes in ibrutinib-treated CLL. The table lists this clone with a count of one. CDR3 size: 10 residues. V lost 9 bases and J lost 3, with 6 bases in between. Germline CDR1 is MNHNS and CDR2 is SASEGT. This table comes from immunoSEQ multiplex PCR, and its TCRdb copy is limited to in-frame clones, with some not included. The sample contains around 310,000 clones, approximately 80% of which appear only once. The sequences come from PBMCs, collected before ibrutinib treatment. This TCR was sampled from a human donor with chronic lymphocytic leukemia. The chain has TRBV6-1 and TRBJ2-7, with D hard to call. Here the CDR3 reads CASQDYEQYF. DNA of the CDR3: TGTGCCAGTCAAGACTACGAGCAGTACTTC.